This T cell receptor beta chain appears in the sequencing data of a study of HIV-infected children after antiretroviral therapy interruption (dated by TCRdb to about 2019). About the study as a whole: All eight included children had a CD4+ count above 500 and a viral load below 50 copies/ml, with four on planned treatment interruption and four on continuous treatment. Alongside measurements of thymic output, the study compared TCR repertoires of children on planned treatment interruption with TCR repertoires of children on continuous antiretroviral treatment. The interruption group had a median age of around 9.7 years, and the continuous treatment group had a median age of approximately 8 years. Interruption-arm samples came from week 0, week 12, end of interruption (week 24 or 48), and about 3 years after study end. Most participating children had recorded exposure to EBV and CMV. Continuous-treatment samples were analyzed from corresponding weeks 0, 48 and 150. Overall study results and their limits: In naive CD4+ repertoires of PTI patients, CDR3 sharing between time points fell after interruption began; many sequences were shared between end of interruption and 3 years later. The sorted CD45RA+ naive cells might contain minor non-naive CD45RA+ populations, such as EMRA or stem memory cells. The naive CD4+ Gini coefficient rose by the end of treatment interruption, suggesting clonal expansion, and returned to baseline by 3 years. The small number of patients is a limitation, and caution is needed when interpreting the data.

The library came from 3' RACE. TCR libraries were generated from RNA by a 3' RACE protocol incorporating unique molecular identifiers so that PCR amplification bias could be corrected. As many as 12 amplicon libraries were pooled and then sequenced on an Illumina MiSeq using v2 2x250 paired-end chemistry. Per the authors' processing: Reads were processed with Decombinator for assignment of V and J genes and CDR3, and barcode-based correction of errors and PCR bias was applied. Before Gini coefficients were calculated with the R ineq package, the repertoires were subsampled to the same depth. CDR3 similarity was assessed with GLIPH, Hamming distance and a shared triplet metric. The public sequencing data were trimmed at Q25 with fastp and processed into clonotypes with MiXCR by TCRdb, which kept only in-frame beta chains. Rows matching on CDR3 protein sequence are summarized as one entry with the most common DNA and genes. The V and J calls reflect TCRdb's pipeline rather than the authors' work. Present in this sample are 70,000 to 90,000 distinct CDR3 sequences, approximately 6.9% of which were seen just once. Jointly, the top ten make up about 1.1% of the sample.

Details on this clonotype: The antigen this receptor binds is unknown. Base qualities are not recorded, but no much larger clone differs from it by a single base.

The meaning of the sample's treatment or condition label: PENTA 11 planned treatment interruption arm or continuous ART arm. Children from the United Kingdom aged 2 to 15 years who had been given at least three-drug ART for at least 24 weeks were enrolled as participants. Cryopreserved PBMCs with at least 5 million viable cells were required; a handful of candidate patients were excluded for low viable PBMC yield. Using a FACSAria III cell sorter, naive CD4+ CD45RA+ CD45RO- T cells were FACS-sorted out of thawed PBMCs. The sorted cells were fixed, and RNA was then extracted with the RNeasy FFPE kit and afterward with the RNeasy Micro kit. From a lookup of the germline V gene, CDR1 and CDR2 are MGHRA and YSYEKL. The cysteine opens and the phenylalanine closes a CDR3 of 15 amino acids. Only the CDR3 region is kept as DNA, spanning 45 bases read in frame from base 1. The V and J ends are trimmed by 4 bases and 0 bases, leaving 11 bases between them.

This specimen was CD45RA+ CD4+ T cells from PBMCs, pooled from several time points, taken from a donor given antiretroviral therapy, either interrupted or continuous. The cell subset or site label for this specimen denotes: naive CD4+ CD45RA+ CD45RO- T cells. The chain employs TRBV4-1 and TRBJ2-3; TRBD2 is perhaps the D gene, given 6 matching bases. The receptor was derived from a pool of human donors with HIV. The DNA sequence is given as TGCGCCAGCAGCCCCTGGGACTCCAGCACAGATACGCAGTATTTT. Translated, this is CASSPWDSSTDTQYF.